This TCR beta chain was profiled in a study of T cell changes during pregnancy in multiple sclerosis. This clone is a singleton in its sample. Clones were sequenced by immunoSEQ multiplex PCR, and TCRdb holds only the in-frame ones, with some missing. The sample gives about 69,000 clones, 85% to 95% of which show up once; just under 2% is in the top ten. The source of this sequence is a female donor in good health, enrolled as a control in a pregnancy study. Material: peripheral blood, obtained in the third trimester of pregnancy.

CDR3: CASEAGGDYNEQFF. In DNA form, the CDR3 reads TGTGCCAGTGAAGCCGGGGGGGACTACAATGAGCAGTTCTTC. The rearrangement joins TRBV19 to TRBJ2-1, with 8 nucleotides matching TRBD2. Germline V CDR1 and CDR2: LNHDA, SQIVND (reference sequence). V lost 8 bases and J lost 3; bases outside the gene matches: 6. The CDR3 has 14 amino acids.